The 3 T cell receptor beta chains below all came from one sample that was sequenced in a study of blood T cell repertoires in COVID-19. Here immunoSEQ multiplex PCR was the method, and the copy in TCRdb shows in-frame clones only, minus some. The sample consists of around 170,000 clones, 70% to 90% of them appearing once. The specimen sequenced was peripheral blood. The receptors come from a man in his sixties with COVID-19, enrolled during active disease.

The chain carries TRBV28 and TRBJ2-1; 7 bases are shared with TRBD1. This CDR3 has 15 residues. The trim removed 3 bases at V and 6 bases at J, leaving 8 bases unmatched. Germline CDR1 and CDR2: MDHEN and SYDVKM. The CDR3 DNA sequence: TGTGCCAGCAGTTTTGTAAGGGGGCCTCTCAATGAGCAGTTCTTC. Its protein is CASSFVRGPLNEQFF.

This clone was recorded only once. The CDR3 sequence is CASSFRSGNTEAFF. CDR3 DNA sequence: TGTGCCAGCAGCTTCCGGTCCGGGAACACTGAAGCTTTCTTT. This chain joins TRBV5-8 and TRBJ1-1, with no clear D. V was pared by 2 bases and J by 1 base, with 9 bases between. The CDR3 spans 14 residues. Germline V gives CDR1 SGHTS, CDR2 YDEGEE.

J is TRBJ1-2 and V is TRBV2; D uncertain. The CDR3 has 12 residues. With 4 bases removed from V and 3 bases from J, the gap between germline ends came to 6 bases. The germline V gene encodes CDR1 SNHLY and CDR2 FYNNEI. CDR3 in DNA: TGTGCCAGCAGTGGGAGGTACTATGGCTACACCTTC. It is translated as CASSGRYYGYTF.